One and the same sample provided the 18 T cell receptor beta chains below, sequenced in a study of T cells in Graves' hyperthyroidism and ophthalmopathy (dated by TCRdb to the late 2010s). The method behind the library was multiplex PCR. The sequencer listed for this sample is Illumina HiSeq 2000. TCR beta CDR3 regions were amplified from RNA transcripts. The TCR CDR3 was subjected to a first round of RT-PCR using the HTBI primer set and the Qiagen OneStep RT-PCR kit. The raw public reads went through TCRdb reprocessing: fastp at Q25, MiXCR clone calling, in-frame beta chains kept. Each entry is one CDR3 protein sequence, shown with its most common DNA and genes. The sample table lists about 200,000 distinct CDR3 sequences, about a sixth of them with a count of one. Jointly, the top ten make up roughly 44% of the sample. Source material: blood. The receptors derive from a man aged 35 to 55 with Graves' hyperthyroidism.

This clonotype was recorded a few times. V is TRBV28 and J is TRBJ1-3; no clear D. Trimming left V 3 bases short and J 4 bases short, with 10 bases between. In germline, CDR1 is MDHEN, CDR2 SYDVKM. This CDR3 contains 14 residues. CDR3 sequence reads: CASSLWESGNTIYF. In nucleotides, the CDR3 is TGTGCCAGCAGTTTGTGGGAGTCCGGAAACACCATATATTTT.

A note on this clonotype: This clone may be a read error of a much larger clone one base away. The chain uses TRBV6-2 or TRBV6-3 and TRBJ2-3; TRBD2 aligns across 7 bases. J was trimmed by 4 bases and V by 5 bases; bases with no gene match: 6. The CDR3 consists of 14 residues. CDR1 is MNHEY, CDR2 SVGEGT, per germline. The chain's CDR3 is CASSARGEADTQYF. The CDR3 DNA reads as TGTGCCAGCAGTGCCCGGGGGGAGGCAGATACGCAGTATTTT.

This clonotype has more than one count but fewer than ten. V usage is TRBV12-3 or TRBV12-4 and J usage is TRBJ2-5, with 7 bases lining up with TRBD1. V shed 5 bases and J 5 bases; nucleotides not matched to a gene: 11. This CDR3 region has 15 residues. DNA for the CDR3: TGTGCCAGCAGTAAGGGGGCAGCTACTGTGGAGACCCAGTACTTC. Protein sequence: CASSKGAATVETQYF.

The gene calls are TRBV6-1 and TRBJ2-7, with D perhaps matching TRBD2 (6 bases). CDR1 is MNHNS and CDR2 is SASEGT in the germline V gene. Between the trimmed V and J ends, which lost 4 bases and 2 bases, there was a span of 24 bases. The CDR3 runs 18 residues. The CDR3 DNA is TGTGCCAGCAGTGGGGCCCGCGGAGGGTCAGCGACTACCTACGAGCAGTACTTC. Its protein is CASSGARGGSATTYEQYF.

The chain carries TRBV7-9 and TRBJ1-2, with D maybe TRBD1 (5 bases). The CDR3 loop spans 13 amino acids. Per germline, CDR1 SEHNR and CDR2 FQNEAQ (reference sequence). Trimming shortened V by 2 bases and J by 8 bases, and 12 bases separated the two germline ends. The DNA for the CDR3 is TGTGCCAGCAGCTTAATACAGGAGGGCGGCTACACCTTC. Amino acid sequence: CASSLIQEGGYTF.

This clonotype was found many times. The V call is TRBV6-2 or TRBV6-3, the J call TRBJ2-1, with D possibly being TRBD1 or TRBD2 (5 bases each). The V end was cut by 6 bases, the J end by 6 bases, with 12 bases between. CDR1 and CDR2 (germline): MNHEY, SVGEGT. This CDR3 contains 13 residues. The CDR3 DNA reads as TGTGCCAGCAGGAGGAGTGGGGGCAATGAGCAGTTCTTC. This translates into CASRRSGGNEQFF.

V and J are TRBV7-2 and TRBJ1-1; a weak D match, TRBD1 (5 bases). CDR3 length equals 15 residues. Per germline, CDR1 SGHTA and CDR2 FQGNSA. Between the trimmed V and J ends, which lost 5 bases and 4 bases, there was a span of 17 bases. CDR3 DNA: TGTGCCAGCAGCCACCCGACGGGGGTGGGCACTGAAGCTTTCTTT. Protein sequence: CASSHPTGVGTEAFF.

The chain employs TRBV6-2 or TRBV6-3 and TRBJ2-7; 10 bases match TRBD2. The CDR3 length is 14 residues. Germline CDR1 is MNHEY and CDR2 is SVGEGT. V trimming: 6 bases; J trimming: 1 base; junction bases outside the gene matches: 3. Written as DNA, the CDR3 is TGTGCCAGCAGCTGGACTAGCGGTTCCTACGAGCAGTACTTC. Its translation: CASSWTSGSYEQYF.

This clonotype showed up many times. This sequence joins TRBV11-2 and TRBJ2-2; D not certain. V was pared by 0 bases and J by 4 bases, with 9 bases between. Germline V gene data show CDR1 as SGHAT and CDR2 as FQNNGV. The CDR3 length is 15 residues. CDR3 residues: CASSLDIVITGELFF. The CDR3 coding sequence is TGTGCCAGCAGCTTAGATATAGTAATCACCGGGGAGCTGTTTTTT.

In this sample, this clonotype turned up a few times. At one end, the junction sequence differs from germline, possibly due to a read error. The V call is TRBV7-9, the J call TRBJ1-4; D remains ambiguous. This CDR3 contains 16 residues. The germline CDR1 and CDR2 sequences are SEHNR and FQNEAQ (reference sequence). The CDR3 loop reads CASSPGVRTTNEELFF. CDR3 nucleotides: TGTGCCAGCAGCCCGGGCGTAAGAACAACTAATGAAGAACTGTTTTTT.

In its sample, this clonotype was seen many times. The V and J genes are TRBV24-1 and TRBJ2-3; D unclear. Germline lookup yields CDR1 KGHDR and CDR2 SFDVKD. CDR3 size: 12 residues. Trimming removed 5 bases from V and 0 bases from J, with 2 bases in between. CDR3 loop: CATSASTDTQYF. CDR3 DNA: TGTGCCACCAGTGCCAGCACAGATACGCAGTATTTT.

This clonotype has at least ten counts. The chain employs TRBV20-1 and TRBJ2-7; D is possibly TRBD1 or TRBD2 (5 bases each). The V and J ends lost 0 bases and 3 bases respectively, with 21 bases between them. The CDR3 covers 17 residues. From germline, CDR1 is DFQATT and CDR2 SNEGSKA (reference sequence). The CDR3 coding sequence is TGCAGTGCTAGAGAGGGACGGTCATCAGGGACCTTCTACGAGCAGTACTTC. This translates into CSAREGRSSGTFYEQYF.

The chain couples TRBV10-3 to TRBJ2-7; 7 bases fit TRBD1. The CDR3 loop spans 14 amino acids. Unmatched junction bases numbered 5, after V lost 4 bases and J lost 2 bases. Germline V gives CDR1 ENHRY, CDR2 SYGVKD. The CDR3 loop reads CAISGDRDAYEQYF. CDR3 bases: TGTGCCATCAGTGGAGACAGGGATGCCTACGAGCAGTACTTC.

The chain uses TRBV19 and TRBJ2-7; 8 bases map to TRBD2. There are 16 residues in the CDR3. Per the germline V gene, CDR1 is LNHDA and CDR2 is SQIVND (reference sequence). V shed 1 base and J 2 bases; nucleotides not matched to a gene: 7. The CDR3 sequence is CASSIGGLAQTYEQYF. CDR3 DNA sequence: TGTGCCAGTAGTATAGGTGGACTAGCTCAGACCTACGAGCAGTACTTC. Together with reference TRBV19 and TRBJ2-7, the CDR3 gives the full variable domain: DGGITQSPKYLFRKEGQNVTLSCEQNLNHDAMYWYRQDPGQGLRLIYYSQIVNDFQKGDIAEGYSVSREKKESFPLTVTSAQKNPTAFYLCASSIGGLAQTYEQYFGPGTRLTVT.

Notes on this clonotype: A clone one base away is much larger, so this may be a read error. The CDR3 is CASSPPTRANTEAFF. DNA for the CDR3: TGTGCCAGCAGCCCTCCGACAAGGGCGAACACTGAAGCTTTCTTT. V usage is TRBV5-4 and J usage is TRBJ1-1; D unclear. V lost 4 bases to trimming and J lost 1 base, with 14 bases between them. The CDR3 consists of 15 residues. Germline V CDR1 and CDR2: SGHNT, YYREEE (reference sequence).

This clonotype was seen only a few times. The rearrangement joins TRBV6-2 or TRBV6-3 to TRBJ2-5; 9 nucleotides line up with TRBD2. Trimming took 4 bases from V and 5 from J; bases not matched to a gene: 8. Per the germline V gene, CDR1 is MNHEY and CDR2 is SVGEGT. The CDR3 runs 15 residues. CDR3 sequence (DNA): TGTGCCAGCAGTTCGAGAGCGGGGGGCCTGGAGACCCAGTACTTC. This codes for CASSSRAGGLETQYF.

This clonotype was seen at least ten times. The V and J genes are TRBV5-1 and TRBJ2-7; maybe TRBD1 (6 bases). The CDR3 has 12 residues. The germline V and J ends were trimmed by 4 bases and 4 bases, with 9 bases remaining between them. Germline V CDR1 and CDR2: SGHRS, YFSETQ. DNA for the CDR3: TGCGCCAGCAGCCCTGGACAGTACGAGCAGTACTTC. Amino acid sequence: CASSPGQYEQYF.

In its sample, this clonotype was seen many times. The chain is built from TRBV24-1 and TRBJ2-3, with D perhaps matching TRBD1 (5 bases). Germline-derived CDR1 and CDR2 are KGHDR and SFDVKD. V lost 0 bases and J 1 base, leaving 13 bases between the germline ends. This CDR3 region has 17 residues. Here the CDR3 DNA reads TGTGCCACCAGTGATTTGACAGGCCTTACTGGCACAGATACGCAGTATTTT. Translation gives CATSDLTGLTGTDTQYF.